Shown below are 2 T cell receptor beta chains from a single sample sequenced in a study of blood T cell repertoires in COVID-19. Data came from immunoSEQ multiplex PCR; TCRdb stores just in-frame clones and leaves some out. The data contain approximately 200,000 clones, about four fifths of them singletons. The sample taken for sequencing was peripheral blood. Receptors originate from an older woman with acute or convalescent COVID-19.

This clone was seen only once. The genes are TRBV6-5 and TRBJ1-1; 11 nucleotides line up with TRBD1. From germline, CDR1 is MNHEY and CDR2 SVGAGI. V lost 5 bases to trimming and J lost 2 bases; unmatched junction nucleotides: 4. CDR3 size: 15 residues. The CDR3 region is CASSTRTGGNTEAFF. CDR3 sequence (DNA): TGTGCCAGCAGTACAAGGACAGGGGGCAACACTGAAGCTTTCTTT.

CDR3 sequence (DNA): TGTGCCAGCAGCCGGGGGGCTGGTAACTATGGCTACACCTTC. Protein product: CASSRGAGNYGYTF. The chain carries TRBV2 and TRBJ1-2; TRBD1 is a possible D gene (6 bases). The germline CDR1 and CDR2 sequences are SNHLY and FYNNEI. Deletions cut 6 bases from V and 1 base from J, with 12 bases between. The CDR3 spans 14 residues. Filled out from reference TRBV2 and TRBJ1-2, the complete variable domain reads EPEVTQTPSHQVTQMGQEVILRCVPISNHLYFYWYRQILGQKVEFLVSFYNNEISEKSEIFDDQFSVERPDGSNFTLKIRSTKLEDSAMYFCASSRGAGNYGYTFGSGTRLTVV.